One and the same sample provided the 19 T cell receptor beta chains below, sequenced in a study of blood T cell repertoires in COVID-19. Clones were read by immunoSEQ multiplex PCR, and TCRdb kept only the in-frame ones, dropping some. This table has 250,000 to 350,000 clones, approximately 85% appearing once. The sample comprised peripheral blood. The receptors here all came from a human donor with COVID-19, enrolled during active disease. The donor label of this sample is uncertain.

The chain has TRBV28 and TRBJ2-1; D ambiguous. The V gene lost 8 bases and the J gene lost 4 bases, with 12 bases spanning the gap. CDR3 length: 13 amino acids. The germline V gene encodes CDR1 MDHEN and CDR2 SYDVKM. CDR3 nucleotides: TGTGCCAGCCTCACAGTTTCGTACAATGAGCAGTTCTTC. Its protein is CASLTVSYNEQFF. The complete variable domain, with remaining parts taken from reference TRBV28 and TRBJ2-1, reads DVKVTQSSRYLVKRTGEKVFLECVQDMDHENMFWYRQDPGLGLRLIYFSYDVKMKEKGDIPEGYSVSREKKERFSLILESASTNQTSMYLCASLTVSYNEQFFGPGTRLTVL.

The rearrangement uses TRBV10-3 and TRBJ1-6; a weak D match, TRBD1 (5 bases). V was pared by 0 bases and J by 7 bases, with 16 bases between. Germline V gives CDR1 ENHRY, CDR2 SYGVKD. The CDR3 length is 17 residues. The CDR3, as DNA: TGTGCCATCAGTGAGTCGCAGGTCGGGGGGGACAATTCACCCCTCCACTTT. This codes for CAISESQVGGDNSPLHF.

The chain combines TRBV28 with TRBJ2-2, with D perhaps TRBD1 (6 bases). The germline CDR1 and CDR2 sequences are MDHEN and SYDVKM. There are 15 residues in the CDR3. The ends were cut back, 4 bases at V and 6 bases at J, with 15 bases in the middle. The CDR3 region is CASSSHRVRPGELFF. As DNA, the CDR3 is TGTGCCAGCAGTTCCCACAGGGTGCGGCCCGGGGAGCTGTTTTTT.

The sample holds a few counts of this clone. CDR3 protein: CASSSPGGLYPLAFF. The CDR3 DNA reads as TGTGCCAGCAGTTCCCCGGGGGGATTATACCCTTTGGCTTTCTTT. The chain links TRBV6-5 to TRBJ1-1; possible D gene TRBD1, 5 bases. Per the germline V gene, CDR1 is MNHEY and CDR2 is SVGAGI. The CDR3 is made up of 15 amino acids. Between the trimmed V and J ends, which lost 4 bases and 11 bases, there was a span of 23 bases.

V is TRBV21-1 and J is TRBJ1-5; the D call in the table, TRBD1, was not verified against the DNA. TRBV21-1 corresponds to a pseudogene. The CDR3 loop spans 18 amino acids. The CDR3 DNA follows: TGTGCCAGCAGCTCCAAGGGGACACCCCAGCCGTACAATCAGCCCCAGCATTTT. This encodes CASSSKGTPQPYNQPQHF.

The V gene is TRBV29-1, the J gene TRBJ1-4; D not resolved. From germline, CDR1 is SQVTM and CDR2 ANQGSEA. This CDR3 spans 13 amino acids. Trimming took 6 bases from V and 7 from J, leaving 15 bases between them. CDR3 sequence: CSVAGSGGEKLFF. The DNA for the CDR3 is TGCAGCGTCGCCGGGAGTGGCGGTGAAAAACTGTTTTTT. The full variable domain, completed using reference TRBV29-1 and TRBJ1-4, is SAVISQKPSRDICQRGTSLTIQCQVDSQVTMMFWYRQQPGQSLTLIATANQGSEATYESGFVIDKFPISRPNLTFSTLTVSNMSPEDSSIYLCSVAGSGGEKLFFGSGTQLSVL.

This clone was counted ten times or more. The J gene is TRBJ1-4, the V gene TRBV11-2; 9 nucleotides agree with TRBD1. With V trimmed by 4 bases and J by 8 bases, 8 bases remained unmatched. This CDR3 comprises 15 residues. Germline CDR1 SGHAT, CDR2 FQNNGV. CDR3 sequence reads: CASSSYRGRREKLFF. CDR3 sequence (DNA): TGTGCCAGCAGCTCTTACAGGGGGCGAAGGGAAAAACTGTTTTTT.

This clone is a singleton in its sample. The rearrangement joins TRBV28 to TRBJ2-7, with D tentatively TRBD1 (6 bases). CDR1 and CDR2 (germline): MDHEN, SYDVKM. The V and J ends lost 6 bases and 3 bases respectively, with 24 bases between them. The CDR3 extends over 17 amino acids. The CDR3 DNA sequence: TGTGCCAGCAGCGGTCCAGGGGCTAATCGGAGATACTACGAGCAGTACTTC. Translating it yields CASSGPGANRRYYEQYF.

This clone came up a few times. J is TRBJ1-2 and V is TRBV3-1 (or the pseudogene TRBV3-2); D possibly corresponds to TRBD1 (5 bases). Germline CDR1 and CDR2: LGHDT and YNNKEL (reference sequence). The CDR3 consists of 15 residues. V lost 4 bases and J lost 6, with 18 bases in between. For the CDR3, the DNA is TGTGCCAGCAGCCCCAAATCGGGACGGGGGGATGGCTACACCTTC. Protein: CASSPKSGRGDGYTF.

The CDR3 loop reads CASSLPGESYNEQFF. CDR3 DNA sequence: TGTGCCAGCAGCTTGCCCGGTGAATCCTACAATGAGCAGTTCTTC. This chain links TRBV5-4 with TRBJ2-1, with unresolved D. Germline assignment: CDR1 SGHNT and CDR2 YYREEE (reference sequence). V was shortened by 1 base and J by 1 base, with 9 bases between the two germline ends. The CDR3 is 15 amino acids.

The chain is built from TRBV28 and TRBJ2-2; D possibly corresponds to TRBD1 (6 bases). V lost 10 bases to trimming and J lost 3 bases, with 15 bases between them. The CDR3 is 14 amino acids. The germline gives CDR1 MDHEN, CDR2 SYDVKM. As DNA, the CDR3 is TGTGCCACCCAAGGGGGAGTCGACACCGGGGAGCTGTTTTTT. This translates into CATQGGVDTGELFF.

V usage is TRBV2 and J usage is TRBJ1-1; TRBD1 aligns across 7 bases. Germline V CDR1 and CDR2: SNHLY, FYNNEI. CDR3 length equals 15 residues. V dropped 5 bases and J dropped 1; count of bases not matched to a gene: 7. The CDR3 loop is CASSFPGTANTEAFF. The CDR3 DNA is TGTGCCAGCAGTTTCCCCGGGACAGCGAACACTGAAGCTTTCTTT.

The chain joins TRBV29-1 to TRBJ2-1; D is unclear. This CDR3 spans 12 amino acids. The V gene lost 1 base and the J gene lost 6 bases, with 7 bases spanning the gap. The germline gives CDR1 SQVTM, CDR2 ANQGSEA. CDR3 protein: CSVEGGGNEQFF. The CDR3 DNA sequence: TGCAGCGTTGAAGGAGGCGGCAATGAGCAGTTCTTC.

The chain is built from TRBV27 and TRBJ2-1; TRBD2 matches 12 bases. The CDR3 length is 15 residues. With 4 bases clipped from V and 10 bases from J, the junction kept 8 bases outside the gene matches. Germline lookup yields CDR1 MNHEY and CDR2 SMNVEV (reference sequence). The CDR3 region is CASSWTSGTAREQFF. CDR3 coding DNA: TGTGCCAGCAGTTGGACTAGCGGGACTGCGAGGGAGCAGTTCTTC.

This chain joins TRBV20-1 and TRBJ1-2; 7 nucleotides line up with TRBD1. The V gene end was trimmed by 3 bases and the J gene end by 2 bases; junction bases not matched to a gene: 6. Germline CDR1 reads DFQATT; CDR2 reads SNEGSKA (reference sequence). The CDR3 is made up of 14 amino acids. The CDR3 sequence is CSASRAGGNYGYTF. DNA of the CDR3: TGCAGTGCTAGTCGGGCAGGGGGGAACTATGGCTACACCTTC.

The rearrangement joins TRBV6-5 to TRBJ2-1; 7 positions match TRBD2. Germline lookup yields CDR1 MNHEY and CDR2 SVGAGI. V was pared by 10 bases and J by 14 bases, with 14 bases of the junction left unmatched. This CDR3 is built from 12 residues. In DNA form, the CDR3 reads TGTGCCACCCTCCGGTGGGAGGGCCATAAGTTCTTC. Translation: CATLRWEGHKFF.

The J gene is TRBJ2-2, the V gene TRBV4-3, with 8 bases fitting TRBD2. J was trimmed by 0 bases and V by 4 bases; bases with no gene match: 7. Germline CDR1 is LGHNA and CDR2 is YSLEER. The CDR3 contains 17 residues. The CDR3 DNA follows: TGCGCCAGCAGCCGCCCCCTAGCGGGCCCGAACACCGGGGAGCTGTTTTTT. This translates into CASSRPLAGPNTGELFF.

This clone has ten or more counts. J is TRBJ1-4 and V is TRBV5-1; 9 bases agree with TRBD1. Trimming at V came to 4 bases and at J to 10 bases, leaving 11 bases not matched to a gene. The germline V gene encodes CDR1 SGHRS and CDR2 YFSETQ. This CDR3 region has 15 residues. The DNA of the CDR3 is TGCGCCAGCAGCACGGCCGGGACAGGGTATGGAAAACTGTTTTTT. Translated, it gives CASSTAGTGYGKLFF.

The chain is built from TRBV1 and TRBJ2-7; the table assigns TRBD2, which was not confirmed against the DNA. TRBV1 corresponds to a pseudogene. The CDR3 totals 11 residues. The CDR3: CTSSPPYEQYF. In DNA, the CDR3 is TGCACCAGCAGCCCTCCCTACGAGCAGTACTTC.